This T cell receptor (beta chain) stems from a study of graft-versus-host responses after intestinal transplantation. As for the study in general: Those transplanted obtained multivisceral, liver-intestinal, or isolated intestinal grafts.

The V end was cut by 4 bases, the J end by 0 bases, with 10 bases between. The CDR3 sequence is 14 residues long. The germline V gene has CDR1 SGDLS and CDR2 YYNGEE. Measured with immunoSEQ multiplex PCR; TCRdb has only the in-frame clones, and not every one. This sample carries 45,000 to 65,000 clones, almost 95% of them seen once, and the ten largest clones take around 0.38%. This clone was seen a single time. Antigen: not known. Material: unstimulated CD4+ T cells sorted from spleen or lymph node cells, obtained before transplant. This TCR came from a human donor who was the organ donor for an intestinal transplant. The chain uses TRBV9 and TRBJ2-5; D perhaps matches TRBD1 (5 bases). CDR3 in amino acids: CASSFRGNQETQYF. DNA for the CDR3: TGTGCCAGCAGCTTTAGGGGTAACCAAGAGACCCAGTACTTC.